This is a list of T cell receptor beta chains from one sample in a study of beta chain features in type 1 diabetes. Using immunoSEQ multiplex PCR, the repertoire was profiled, and TCRdb retains in-frame clones only, with some absent. The table has around 250,000 clones, over 65% seen once. Sequencing was performed on naive CD4+ T cells from blood. The source is a man aged 30-40 years in good health. Both conserved end residues are part of each CDR3. The order of the fields is V gene, D gene, J gene, clone size, CDR3 protein, CDR3 DNA. D genes are given only for firm matches. Part of the rows lack a size; the others show once, few, many or a class for expanded clones.

v_gene: TRBV15
d_gene: -
j_gene: TRBJ2-6
abundance: few
CDR3aa: CATSRGWGPGANVLTF
CDR3nt: TGTGCCACCAGCAGAGGATGGGGGCCCGGGGCCAACGTCCTGACTTTC

v_gene: TRBV29-1
d_gene: -
j_gene: TRBJ2-7
abundance: few
CDR3aa: CSVEGQVREQYF
CDR3nt: TGCAGCGTTGAAGGGCAGGTGAGGGAGCAGTACTTC

v_gene: TRBV10-3
d_gene: -
j_gene: TRBJ1-2
abundance: -
CDR3aa: CAISESGTGYTF
CDR3nt: TGTGCCATCAGTGAGTCAGGGACCGGCTACACCTTC

v_gene: TRBV5-1
d_gene: -
j_gene: TRBJ2-3
abundance: few
CDR3aa: CASSFATDTQYF
CDR3nt: TGCGCCAGCAGCTTCGCCACAGATACGCAGTATTTT

v_gene: TRBV13
d_gene: TRBD1
j_gene: TRBJ2-2
abundance: -
CDR3aa: CASSLALRDRVDTGELFF
CDR3nt: TGTGCCAGCAGCTTGGCCCTCCGGGACAGGGTTGACACCGGGGAGCTGTTTTTT

v_gene: TRBV29-1
d_gene: TRBD1
j_gene: TRBJ1-2
abundance: -
CDR3aa: CSVERTGLAYTF
CDR3nt: TGCAGCGTTGAGCGGACAGGACTCGCCTACACCTTC

v_gene: TRBV30
d_gene: -
j_gene: TRBJ1-5
abundance: -
CDR3aa: CAWRDGNQPQHF
CDR3nt: TGTGCCTGGAGGGACGGCAATCAGCCCCAGCATTTT

v_gene: TRBV4-3
d_gene: TRBD1
j_gene: TRBJ2-5
abundance: -
CDR3aa: CASSQAGQLTTQYF
CDR3nt: TGCGCCAGCAGCCAAGCGGGACAGCTTACTACCCAGTACTTC

v_gene: TRBV28
d_gene: -
j_gene: TRBJ1-5
abundance: -
CDR3aa: CASSWDGNQPQHF
CDR3nt: TGTGCCAGCAGTTGGGACGGTAATCAGCCCCAGCATTTT

v_gene: TRBV30
d_gene: -
j_gene: TRBJ1-6
abundance: few
CDR3aa: CAWEKPGRNSPLHF
CDR3nt: TGTGCCTGGGAGAAGCCAGGGAGGAATTCACCCCTCCACTTT

v_gene: TRBV11-2
d_gene: -
j_gene: TRBJ2-3
abundance: -
CDR3aa: CASSLASLRQYF
CDR3nt: TGTGCCAGCAGCTTAGCTAGTCTAAGGCAGTATTTT